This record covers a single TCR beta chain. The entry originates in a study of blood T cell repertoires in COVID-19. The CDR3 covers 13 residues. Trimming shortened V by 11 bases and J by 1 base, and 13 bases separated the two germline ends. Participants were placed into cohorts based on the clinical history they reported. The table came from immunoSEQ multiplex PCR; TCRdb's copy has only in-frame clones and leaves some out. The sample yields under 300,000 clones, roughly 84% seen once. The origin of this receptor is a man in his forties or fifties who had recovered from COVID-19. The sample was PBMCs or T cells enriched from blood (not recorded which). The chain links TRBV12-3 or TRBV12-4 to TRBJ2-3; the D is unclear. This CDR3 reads CAGSLTGTDTQYF. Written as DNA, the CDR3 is TGTGCCGGTAGCTTGACGGGCACAGATACGCAGTATTTT.